This is a list of T cell receptor beta chains from one sample in a study of cytomegalovirus exposure and HLA in healthy donors. This table comes from immunoSEQ multiplex PCR, and its TCRdb copy is limited to in-frame clones, with some not included. Of some 90,000 clones listed, 75% to 85% are singletons. The specimen was PBMCs. These receptors were obtained from a man aged 50-60 years in good health and CMV-seropositive. CDR3s leave out the opening cysteine and the closing phenylalanine or tryptophan. A D gene is named only where the DNA matches it firmly.

j_gene | d_gene | v_gene | CDR3aa
TRBJ1-1 | TRBD1 | TRBV5-4 | ASSLGPGTGPEAF
TRBJ2-4 | NA | TRBV5-5 | ASSLGLQVTKNIQY
TRBJ2-4 | NA | TRBV7-9 | SSSLGRQGILANIQY
TRBJ2-3 | TRBD2 | TRBV6-4 | ASSPRLAALGTQY
TRBJ2-3 | NA | TRBV9 | ASSVVTDTQY
TRBJ1-1 | TRBD1 | TRBV6-1 | ASSPGTGGHTEAF
TRBJ2-1 | NA | TRBV2 | ASSAGAGLGQGEQF
TRBJ2-5 | TRBD1 | TRBV7-9 | SSTPRADREQETQY
TRBJ1-1 | NA | TRBV5-1 | ASSSGVSGLNTEAF
TRBJ1-1 | NA | TRBV7-9 | SSSPYANTEAF
TRBJ2-5 | NA | TRBV19 | ASSMLADKYQETQY
NA | TRBD2 | TRBV2 | ASTATSGRAHEQY
TRBJ2-3 | TRBD2 | TRBV7-2 | ASSLGRLAGGGTDTQY
TRBJ2-2 | NA | TRBV9 | ASKTTGFGELF
TRBJ2-1 | NA | TRBV7-8 | ASSLRDIPYNEQF
TRBJ1-2 | NA | TRBV7-9 | ASRYSRGKIT
TRBJ2-3 | NA | TRBV2 | ASRAHGSTDTQY
TRBJ2-3 | NA | TRBV21-1 | ASSKVNGSFPDTQY
TRBJ1-1 | TRBD1 | TRBV5-1 | ASSPETGEAF
TRBJ2-6 | TRBD2 | TRBV7-9 | ASSFGTSASGANVLT
TRBJ2-1 | NA | TRBV10-2 | ASGPSGGRSGEQF
TRBJ1-1 | NA | TRBV5-6 | ASSFGTGDTEAF
TRBJ1-1 | NA | TRBV7-2 | ASSAAGNRVTEAF
TRBJ2-5 | NA | TRBV5-1 | ASSLFQQETQY
TRBJ2-3 | TRBD2 | TRBV7-2 | ASSQGLAGSSVNTQY
TRBJ2-2 | NA | TRBV21-1 | ASSKWPGVTGELF
TRBJ2-4 | TRBD2 | TRBV2 | ASRTRTSVENIQY
TRBJ1-1 | NA | TRBV6-1 | ASRQGGSTEAF
TRBJ2-5 | NA | TRBV7-7 | ASSLGGRETQY
TRBJ1-2 | TRBD1 | TRBV6-5 | ASVPSGGANYGYT
TRBJ2-1 | TRBD2 | TRBV5-1 | ASSPFSLAGDREQF
TRBJ2-7 | NA | TRBV9 | ASSVRWESAEQY
TRBJ2-7 | TRBD1 | TRBV5-1 | ASSLGAGGYEQY
TRBJ1-1 | NA | TRBV19 | ASRTQYRGTGEAF
TRBJ1-5 | NA | TRBV30 | AWSETANQPQH
TRBJ2-7 | NA | TRBV7-9 | ASSPSRQASSYEQY
TRBJ2-3 | TRBD2 | TRBV11-2 | ASSPGGLGGTDTQY
TRBJ1-1 | NA | TRBV18 | ASSPREGGTEAF
NA | TRBD2 | TRBV2 | ASSPFTSGAGEQY
TRBJ1-5 | NA | TRBV18 | ASSGGGISNQPQH
TRBJ2-3 | TRBD2 | TRBV19 | ASSIGLAGGGDTQY
TRBJ2-1 | NA | TRBV11-2 | ASSLTTLRDNEQF
TRBJ1-2 | NA | TRBV19 | ASSISGGGGYGYT
TRBJ1-6 | TRBD1 | TRBV25-1 | ASSEVGDSSTLH